A selection of T cell receptor beta chains follows, all from one sample in a study of PD-L1 blockade in urothelial cancer. Assay: immunoSEQ multiplex PCR; the TCRdb copy retains only in-frame clones and omits some. The sample includes about 42,000 clones, roughly 86% of them seen just once. Here the sequenced sample was PBMCs, taken around atezolizumab (anti-PD-L1) treatment. The receptors were sampled from a man in his sixties or seventies with urothelial cancer. Each CDR3 is given with its conserved first and last residue. The D gene is left open where the match is weak. A clone size is listed for some rows: how often the clone was seen (once, few, many), or a class if it is expanded.

j_gene	d_gene	v_gene	abundance	CDR3nt	CDR3aa
TRBJ2-3	NA	TRBV6-6	NA	TGTGCCAGTAAGAGGGACAGCGGGTCTAGCACAGATACGCAGTATTTT	CASKRDSGSSTDTQYF
TRBJ2-3	NA	TRBV10-3	few	TGTGCCATCAGTTCCACAGGCCCCCCGAACACAGATACGCAGTATTTT	CAISSTGPPNTDTQYF
TRBJ2-7	NA	TRBV6-1	NA	TGTGCCAGCAGTGCCCCCGGGGGACAGTCCTACGAGCAGTACTTC	CASSAPGGQSYEQYF
TRBJ2-1	TRBD1	TRBV7-9	NA	TGTGCCAGCAGCTTACCGGGACAGGGGTTGGCGGACAATGAGCAGTTCTTC	CASSLPGQGLADNEQFF
TRBJ2-1	TRBD1	TRBV7-8	NA	TGTGCCAGCACCAGGGGGACCTCCTACAATGAGCAGTTCTTC	CASTRGTSYNEQFF
TRBJ1-1	TRBD1	TRBV5-1	NA	TGCGCCAGCAGCCCGGGAGACAGGGGAGCAGCTTTCTTT	CASSPGDRGAAFF
TRBJ2-7	NA	TRBV28	NA	TGTGCCAGCAGTTTTAGTAGCGGAGCTGGCTACGAGCAGTACTTC	CASSFSSGAGYEQYF
TRBJ2-2	TRBD2	TRBV5-4	NA	TGTGCCAGCACGTACGGGACTAGCATCGGGGAGCTGTTTTTT	CASTYGTSIGELFF
TRBJ1-1	NA	TRBV19	once	TGTGCCAGTAGTAGGAGGTCCCTGAACACTGAAGCTTTCTTT	CASSRRSLNTEAFF
TRBJ2-7	TRBD1	TRBV6-1	medium-sized	TGTGCCAGCAGTGGTCGGACAGGGGGGTCCTACGAGCAGTACTTC	CASSGRTGGSYEQYF
TRBJ1-3	TRBD1	TRBV5-1	NA	TGCGCCAGCAGCTTGAGGGGGCTCGGAAACACCATATATTTT	CASSLRGLGNTIYF
TRBJ2-5	TRBD2	TRBV7-2	once	TGTGCCAGCAGAACCGGGACTAGCGGGAGGGCCCTCAGGGAGACCCAGTACTTC	CASRTGTSGRALRETQYF
TRBJ1-5	NA	TRBV6-6	NA	TGTGCCAGCAGTACCGGGACACTGGGTCAGCCCCAGCATTTT	CASSTGTLGQPQHF
TRBJ2-5	NA	TRBV7-7	NA	TGTGCTAGCAGCCCCCCTGGGCAGGGGGGAATCCAAGAGACCCAGTACTTC	CASSPPGQGGIQETQYF
TRBJ2-7	NA	TRBV15	NA	TGTGCCACCAGCAGGGCCATAGGGGCAGGGTACTACGAGCAGTACTTC	CATSRAIGAGYYEQYF
TRBJ1-2	TRBD1	TRBV2	NA	TGTGCCAGCTTATTCAGTAGGGGGCGGGTCGGCTACACCTTC	CASLFSRGRVGYTF
TRBJ1-2	TRBD1	TRBV25-1	NA	TGTGCCAGCAGTGAATTGGGGACAGAACGATATGGCTACACCTTC	CASSELGTERYGYTF
TRBJ2-4	NA	TRBV9	NA	TGTGCCAGCAGCGTAGAGGTGGGAGTCTCAGACATTCAGTACTTC	CASSVEVGVSDIQYF
TRBJ2-1	NA	TRBV10-3	NA	TGTGCCATCAGTCCGGGACTCCGGGGGAATGAGCAGTTCTTC	CAISPGLRGNEQFF
TRBJ2-5	NA	TRBV5-4	NA	TGTGCCAGCAGCTTGGGATTCGGACAGTTCGGGACCCAGTACTTC	CASSLGFGQFGTQYF
TRBJ2-2	NA	TRBV11-2	NA	TGTGCCAGCACAACCTCTAGTGGGAGACCTACCGGGGAGCTGTTTTTT	CASTTSSGRPTGELFF
TRBJ2-2	TRBD1	TRBV10-3	NA	TGTGCCCTTCGACAGGGTTTGAACACCGGGGAGCTGTTTTTT	CALRQGLNTGELFF
TRBJ2-3	NA	TRBV6-4	NA	TGTGCCACCTCTCCGGGGGGCTGGGATACGCAGTATTTT	CATSPGGWDTQYF
TRBJ2-7	TRBD2	TRBV7-2	NA	TGTGCCAGCAGCGCGGGACTATGGTCCTACGAGCAGTACTTC	CASSAGLWSYEQYF
TRBJ2-5	TRBD1	TRBV19	once	TGTGCCAGTAGTAATCCACCCGAGGACAGGGTCGGAGAGACCCAGTACTTC	CASSNPPEDRVGETQYF
TRBJ2-6	TRBD2	TRBV9	NA	TGTGCCAGCAGCGTAGAGGCTCGGAGCGGGGTCGGCTCTGGGGCCAACGTCCTGACTTTC	CASSVEARSGVGSGANVLTF
TRBJ2-2	NA	TRBV4-1	few	TGCGCCAGCAGCCAAGTAGGGGCGGTCGCCGGGGAGCTGTTTTTT	CASSQVGAVAGELFF
TRBJ2-1	NA	TRBV9	NA	TGTGCCAGCAGCGCCCGCCTTGCGAATGAGCAGTTCTTC	CASSARLANEQFF
TRBJ2-1	TRBD2	TRBV4-2	once	TGTGCCAGCAGCCCGGGACTAGCGGGAGGACTACAGTTCTTC	CASSPGLAGGLQFF
TRBJ2-1	TRBD2	TRBV29-1	NA	TGCAGTCTAAGGCCAGCGGGAGGGGTGGGTGAGCAGTTCTTC	CSLRPAGGVGEQFF
TRBJ1-3	TRBD1	TRBV10-3	NA	TGTGCCATCAGTGACCCGGGACAGCTATACTCTGGAAACACCATATATTTT	CAISDPGQLYSGNTIYF
TRBJ2-3	NA	TRBV28	few	TGTGCCAGCAAGGCGGAGGGCACAGATACGCAGTATTTT	CASKAEGTDTQYF
TRBJ2-2	TRBD2	TRBV28	NA	TGTGCCAGCAGTTTAGGACTAGCGGGAGGCGGGGAGCTGTTTTTT	CASSLGLAGGGELFF
TRBJ2-1	TRBD2	TRBV29-1	NA	TGCAGCGCCCTGGCGGGAGAGTTATTTACGGAGTTCTTC	CSALAGELFTEFF
TRBJ1-1	NA	TRBV5-4	NA	TGTGCCAGCAGCCCGGCGACAGGCCAGAACACTGAAGCTTTCTTT	CASSPATGQNTEAFF
TRBJ2-7	NA	TRBV28	few	TGTGCCAGCAGTCGTCAAGCGGTTACCTACGAGCAGTACTTC	CASSRQAVTYEQYF
TRBJ2-1	TRBD2	TRBV2	once	TGTGCCAGCAGTGTGGCGGGAGTAGGTTACAATGAGCAGTTCTTC	CASSVAGVGYNEQFF
TRBJ2-1	NA	TRBV11-3	once	TGTGCCAGCAGCTTCGGTTCCTCGGGAGTTGAAGAGCAGTTCTTC	CASSFGSSGVEEQFF
TRBJ2-1	NA	TRBV14	NA	TGTGCCAGCAGCCTTAACATAGGGCTAGCTGGGCATGAGCAGTTCTTC	CASSLNIGLAGHEQFF
TRBJ2-2	TRBD2	TRBV4-3	medium-sized	TGCGCCAGCAGCCAAGATCGGACTAGTTATGCCGGGGAGCTGTTTTTT	CASSQDRTSYAGELFF
TRBJ2-1	NA	TRBV7-2	NA	TGTGCCAGCAGCTTAAGGGTCCCCGGGAACAATGAGCAGTTCTTC	CASSLRVPGNNEQFF
TRBJ2-4	TRBD1	TRBV15	NA	TGTGCCACCAGCGAGCCGGGACAGGGGGGAAACATTCAGTACTTC	CATSEPGQGGNIQYF
TRBJ2-3	TRBD2	TRBV19	NA	TGTGCCAGTAGGATTATAGCGGGACGAAATGATACGCAGTATTTT	CASRIIAGRNDTQYF
TRBJ2-1	NA	TRBV7-2	NA	TGTGCCAGCAGCGGGGGAGGAGGGGAGAGCTACAATGAGCAGTTCTTC	CASSGGGGESYNEQFF
TRBJ2-5	TRBD1	TRBV6-6	NA	TGTGCCAGCAGTTACTCCCCGGGACAGCGTTCCGAGACCCAGTACTTC	CASSYSPGQRSETQYF
TRBJ2-3	TRBD1	TRBV4-3	NA	TGCGCCAGCAGCCAGGAGCCACAGGGGGCAGCAGATACGCAGTATTTT	CASSQEPQGAADTQYF